One sample yielded the 20 T cell receptor beta chains listed below, sequenced in a study of T-cell reconstitution after alpha-beta-depleted transplantation in children. Unique molecular identifiers were built into the TCRbeta library. TCRdb processed the PCR reads anew with MiXCR; each CDR3 protein has one entry. The sample contains about 590,000 distinct CDR3 sequences, 13% of which appear only once. The sequences come from PBMCs, mostly from graft donor cells, collected 360 days after TCRalphabeta/CD19-depleted stem cell transplant. The receptors here all came from a male patient under 18 who had a stem cell transplant for acute myeloid leukemia, so the T cells may come from the graft donor.

This clonotype was detected only a few times. This chain uses TRBV5-1 with TRBJ2-5; D remains unclear. V dropped 2 bases and J dropped 5 bases, with 7 bases sitting between them. This CDR3 contains 12 residues. The germline gives CDR1 SGHRS, CDR2 YFSETQ. CDR3 bases: TGCGCCAGCAGCTTAACAACGGAGACCCAGTACTTC. It specifies CASSLTTETQYF.

This chain links TRBV2 with TRBJ2-7, with 7 bases lining up with TRBD1. Per the germline V gene, CDR1 is SNHLY and CDR2 is FYNNEI. V dropped 6 bases and J dropped 2; count of bases not matched to a gene: 13. The CDR3 sequence is 16 residues long. CDR3 nucleotide sequence: TGTGCCAGCAGGGAAAGGCCGGGACAGCTTACCTACGAGCAGTACTTC. Its translation: CASRERPGQLTYEQYF.

This chain uses TRBV5-5 with TRBJ2-1, with 13 positions matching TRBD2. V trimming: 2 bases; J trimming: 4 bases; junction bases outside the gene matches: 9. Germline lookup yields CDR1 SGHKS and CDR2 YYEKEE (reference sequence). This CDR3 is built from 18 residues. CDR3 DNA: TGTGCCAGCAGCTTCGGACTAGCGGGAGAGGGGGGATACAATGAGCAGTTCTTC. Residues: CASSFGLAGEGGYNEQFF.

At least ten counts were recorded for this clonotype. The J gene is TRBJ2-7, the V gene TRBV5-1, with D perhaps given as TRBD1 or TRBD2 (5 bases each). Trimming pared 0 bases from V and 6 bases from J, leaving 13 bases between. The CDR3 is 14 residues long. Germline CDR1 is SGHRS and CDR2 is YFSETQ. CDR3 DNA sequence: TGCGCCAGCAGCTTGGAGCTAGCCCAGGGCGAGCAGTACTTC. Amino acids: CASSLELAQGEQYF.

The chain couples TRBV7-9 to TRBJ2-5; D not certain. V was pared by 4 bases and J by 1 base, with 13 bases between. CDR1 SEHNR and CDR2 FQNEAQ come from the germline V gene (reference sequence). The CDR3 loop spans 15 amino acids. The CDR3 loop is CASSWVSRAQETQYF. The CDR3 bases are TGTGCCAGCAGCTGGGTGTCAAGGGCCCAAGAGACCCAGTACTTC.

In this sample, this clonotype turned up many times. J is TRBJ1-3 and V is TRBV21-1; the table's D call TRBD1 went unverified against the DNA. TRBV21-1 is a pseudogene locus. The CDR3 runs to 17 residues. CDR3 sequence (DNA): TGTGCCAGCAGCAAAGACGATGACAGGGGCTCTGGAAACACCATATATTTT. Its translation: CASSKDDDRGSGNTIYF.

This clonotype was seen a handful of times. The chain recombines TRBV10-3 with TRBJ1-5, with TRBD1 identical over 7 bases. The germline V gene encodes CDR1 ENHRY and CDR2 SYGVKD. The CDR3 spans 14 residues. With 4 bases clipped from V and 6 bases from J, the junction kept 6 bases outside the gene matches. The CDR3 bases are TGTGCCATCAGTGTAGGGGGCGGGGGTCAGCCCCAGCATTTT. It yields the protein CAISVGGGGQPQHF.

V gene TRBV12-3 or TRBV12-4 combines with J gene TRBJ2-1; D tentatively reads TRBD1 or TRBD2 (6 bases each). This CDR3 comprises 19 residues. Trimming took off 4 bases at V and 8 bases at J, with 30 bases between the two ends. In DNA, the CDR3 is TGTGCCAGCAGTTCACCTCGGCACGGAACTATCTTGGGGGGCCATGAGCAGTTCTTC. Translation gives CASSSPRHGTILGGHEQFF.

This clonotype was counted between two and nine times. The chain couples TRBV5-1 to TRBJ2-7, with TRBD1 matching 8 bases. Trimming removed 4 bases from V and 2 bases from J; junction bases left unmatched: 8. Germline V lookup: CDR1 SGHRS, CDR2 YFSETQ. The length of the CDR3 is 15 residues. The CDR3 protein is CASSPTGQGPYEQYF. The CDR3 nucleotides read TGCGCCAGCAGCCCAACTGGACAGGGTCCCTACGAGCAGTACTTC.

The chain is built from TRBV14 and TRBJ2-1, with D possibly TRBD2 on 5 matching bases. The CDR3 covers 14 residues. Trimming stripped 1 base from V and 7 bases from J, with 11 bases between. The germline V gene encodes CDR1 SGHDN and CDR2 FVKESK. CDR3 nucleotides: TGTGCCAGCAGCCAAGCTCGCGGGTTTAATGAGCAGTTCTTC. Translating gives CASSQARGFNEQFF.

This clonotype has more than one count but fewer than ten. The chain employs TRBV30 and TRBJ2-1, with D tentatively TRBD2 (6 bases). Trimming cost V 2 bases and J 7 bases, with 15 bases left between them. This CDR3 contains 14 residues. Germline CDR1 is GTSNPN and CDR2 is SVGIG (reference sequence). As DNA, the CDR3 is TGTGCCTGGAGTCAGGAGGGGTCTGGTAATGAGCAGTTCTTC. This sequence encodes CAWSQEGSGNEQFF.

The rearrangement links TRBV20-1 to TRBJ1-5; D gene uncertain. The V and J ends lost 3 bases and 3 bases respectively, with 15 bases between them. The CDR3 length is 15 residues. Germline V gene lookup returns CDR1 DFQATT and CDR2 SNEGSKA (reference sequence). This CDR3 is CSARGWVRDNQPQHF. CDR3 nucleotide sequence: TGCAGTGCTAGGGGGTGGGTTCGGGACAATCAGCCCCAGCATTTT.

This chain uses TRBV28 with TRBJ2-7, with TRBD1 matching 10 bases. CDR1 MDHEN and CDR2 SYDVKM come from the germline V gene. The CDR3 runs to 18 residues. V gave up 6 bases and J gave up 3 bases; unmatched junction bases: 17. The CDR3 nucleotides are TGTGCCAGCAGCTTGAACACTTTCCGGGACAGGGGTGACTACGAGCAGTACTTC. This codes for CASSLNTFRDRGDYEQYF. The variable domain in full, completed from reference TRBV28 and TRBJ2-7, reads DVKVTQSSRYLVKRTGEKVFLECVQDMDHENMFWYRQDPGLGLRLIYFSYDVKMKEKGDIPEGYSVSREKKERFSLILESASTNQTSMYLCASSLNTFRDRGDYEQYFGPGTRLTVT.

This clonotype was counted between two and nine times. The CDR3 is CATSRPGNYGYTF. CDR3 DNA: TGTGCCACCTCCCGTCCCGGTAACTATGGCTACACCTTC. V and J are TRBV24-1 and TRBJ1-2; D not certain. Trimming stripped 9 bases from V and 1 base from J, with 11 bases between. The CDR3 has 13 amino acids. CDR1 is KGHDR, CDR2 SFDVKD, per germline.

In its sample, this clonotype was seen a few times. V gene TRBV7-9 combines with J gene TRBJ2-7; D gene uncertain. The CDR3 consists of 12 residues. Germline CDR1 SEHNR, CDR2 FQNEAQ (reference sequence). Between the trimmed V and J ends, which lost 5 bases and 7 bases, there was a span of 12 bases. The CDR3 sequence is CASSAAAWEQYF. The CDR3 nucleotides are TGTGCCAGCAGCGCCGCGGCGTGGGAGCAGTACTTC.

This sequence joins TRBV9 and TRBJ2-7; D is possibly TRBD2 (6 bases). Germline V CDR1 and CDR2: SGDLS, YYNGEE. The V end was cut by 4 bases, the J end by 5 bases, with 13 bases between. The CDR3 sequence is 13 residues long. For the CDR3, the DNA is TGTGCCAGCAGCCCTTCTAGCGAACACGAGCAGTACTTC. Protein product: CASSPSSEHEQYF.

This clonotype was observed a few times. This chain joins TRBV20-1 and TRBJ2-1; D is undetermined. CDR1 is DFQATT and CDR2 is SNEGSKA in the germline V gene (reference sequence). CDR3 size: 16 residues. Trimming stripped 4 bases from V and 4 bases from J, with 20 bases between. The CDR3 sequence is CSAIDPLLPEYNEQFF. In DNA, the CDR3 is TGCAGTGCTATCGACCCTTTGCTACCCGAATACAATGAGCAGTTCTTC.

This clonotype has more than one count but fewer than ten. The chain joins TRBV5-1 to TRBJ2-1, with D maybe TRBD2 (6 bases). The germline CDR1 and CDR2 sequences are SGHRS and YFSETQ. This CDR3 region has 16 residues. V gave up 0 bases and J gave up 6 bases, with 16 bases separating them. CDR3 sequence reads: CASSLGGLPKVNEQFF. CDR3 nucleotide sequence: TGCGCCAGCAGCTTGGGGGGACTCCCGAAGGTCAATGAGCAGTTCTTC.

The table lists this clonotype with many counts. The chain is built from TRBV10-3 and TRBJ2-3; 9 bases align to TRBD2. The junction had 5 bases not matched to a gene; V was cut back by 3 bases and J by 4 bases. This CDR3 is 15 amino acids long. Germline CDR1 and CDR2: ENHRY and SYGVKD. As DNA, the CDR3 is TGTGCCATCAGTGATATTAGCGGGAGTCCAGATACGCAGTATTTT. Its protein product is CAISDISGSPDTQYF.

The chain recombines TRBV29-1 with TRBJ2-6; TRBD1 might be the D (6 bases). The germline V gene encodes CDR1 SQVTM and CDR2 ANQGSEA. Deletions cut 5 bases from V and 1 base from J, with 9 bases between. The CDR3 has 14 amino acids. The CDR3 sequence is CSVKTGSGANVLTF. CDR3 coding DNA: TGCAGCGTTAAAACAGGGTCTGGGGCCAACGTCCTGACTTTC.